The clone carrying this T cell receptor (beta chain) was counted a few times. Relying on iRepertoire HTBI primers and Arm-PCR of CDR3 regions, the team built TCR beta libraries. TCRdb reanalysed the multiplex PCR reads using MiXCR and keeps one entry per CDR3 protein. The repertoire holds fewer than 550,000 distinct CDR3 sequences, 20% to 25% seen once, with over 6% in the top ten. CDR1 is SGHNT and CDR2 is YENEEA in the germline V gene. The CDR3 loop spans 17 amino acids. V shed 5 bases and J shed 2 bases, with 20 bases lying between them. These data belong to a study of regulatory T cells in long-lasting Graves disease. Time point defined: persistent/refractory GD, antithyroid drugs over 5 years with positive TRAb. Construction of the TCR library relied on RNA isolated from PBMCs.

V and J are TRBV11-3 and TRBJ2-3; D may be TRBD2 (5 bases). The origin of this receptor is a female donor with Graves disease. Specimen: peripheral blood mononuclear cells (PBMCs), collected when the disease was refractory, from a patient treated with antithyroid drugs. The CDR3: CASSAYYGGPNTDTQYF. The CDR3 DNA follows: TGTGCCAGCAGCGCCTACTACGGCGGGCCAAACACAGATACGCAGTATTTT.